Following are 18 T cell receptor beta chains from one sample sequenced in a study of patients and donors after allogeneic stem cell transplantation. TCRdb used MiXCR to reprocess the RT-PCR reads, holding one entry per CDR3 protein. The table has about 410,000 distinct CDR3 sequences, roughly 17% seen once. The sample comprised blood, either unsorted or a sorted T cell fraction (not recorded which). Receptors originate from a human donor who was either an allogeneic HSCT recipient or a stem cell or donor lymphocyte infusion donor (not recorded which). It is not recorded whose cells these are; they may come from a transplant donor.

This clonotype was counted ten times or more. The V gene is TRBV12-3 or TRBV12-4, the J gene TRBJ1-2; 7 bases align to TRBD1. The V segment lost 6 bases and the J segment 6 bases; nucleotides outside the gene matches: 1. The CDR3 is made up of 11 amino acids. The CDR3 reads CASRDRHGYTF. The CDR3 DNA reads TGTGCCAGCAGGGACAGGCATGGCTACACCTTC.

This clonotype was detected ten times or more. The gene calls are TRBV5-1 and TRBJ2-7, with 9 bases lining up with TRBD2. CDR3 size: 15 residues. Germline V gives CDR1 SGHRS, CDR2 YFSETQ. Unmatched junction bases numbered 7, after V lost 6 bases and J lost 0 bases. CDR3 nucleotide sequence: TGCGCCAGCACGCCGCTAGCGGGGAGCTCCTACGAGCAGTACTTC. Its protein is CASTPLAGSSYEQYF. The variable domain in full, completed from reference TRBV5-1 and TRBJ2-7, reads KAGVTQTPRYLIKTRGQQVTLSCSPISGHRSVSWYQQTPGQGLQFLFEYFSETQRNKGNFPGRFSGRQFSNSRSEMNVSTLELGDSALYLCASTPLAGSSYEQYFGPGTRLTVT.

The rearrangement uses TRBV5-5 and TRBJ2-6, with D unresolved. Per the germline V gene, CDR1 is SGHKS and CDR2 is YYEKEE (reference sequence). The CDR3 extends over 14 amino acids. The V end was cut by 4 bases, the J end by 3 bases, with 8 bases between. DNA for the CDR3: TGTGCCAGCAGCATTAAAGGTGGGGCCAACGTCCTGACTTTC. This encodes CASSIKGGANVLTF.

The table lists this clonotype with a few counts. The J gene is TRBJ1-2, the V gene TRBV20-1; D unresolved. Germline values: CDR1 DFQATT, CDR2 SNEGSKA (reference sequence). The CDR3 is made up of 13 amino acids. With 0 bases removed from V and 2 bases from J, the gap between germline ends came to 7 bases. DNA for the CDR3: TGCAGTGCTAGAGAAGGAGTCAACTATGGCTACACCTTC. This encodes CSAREGVNYGYTF.

The V gene is TRBV7-2, the J gene TRBJ1-5; D is ambiguous. V lost 10 bases, J lost 4 bases, and 17 bases lay in between. CDR3 length: 14 amino acids. Germline CDR1 is SGHTA and CDR2 is FQGNSA. CDR3 sequence reads: CATTQDLGNQPQHF. DNA of the CDR3: TGTGCCACTACCCAGGATTTAGGGAATCAGCCCCAGCATTTT.

In its sample, this clonotype was seen many times. The chain combines TRBV4-3 with TRBJ1-6; D is unresolved. Looked up from germline, CDR1 is LGHNA and CDR2 is YSLEER. This CDR3 is built from 15 residues. The V end was cut by 0 bases, the J end by 7 bases, with 10 bases between. The CDR3 nucleotides are TGCGCCAGCAGCCAAGACGGCAGCTGGAATTCACCCCTCCACTTT. It is translated as CASSQDGSWNSPLHF.

This clonotype was observed at least ten times. The chain employs TRBV5-1 and TRBJ2-1, with 7 positions matching TRBD1. This CDR3 contains 16 residues. Unmatched junction bases numbered 9, after V lost 3 bases and J lost 3 bases. The germline V gene encodes CDR1 SGHRS and CDR2 YFSETQ. The CDR3 sequence: CASSYPGQGDYNEQFF. CDR3 in DNA: TGCGCCAGCAGCTACCCCGGGCAGGGGGACTACAATGAGCAGTTCTTC. Complete variable domain (other parts from reference TRBV5-1 and TRBJ2-1): KAGVTQTPRYLIKTRGQQVTLSCSPISGHRSVSWYQQTPGQGLQFLFEYFSETQRNKGNFPGRFSGRQFSNSRSEMNVSTLELGDSALYLCASSYPGQGDYNEQFFGPGTRLTVL.

The chain uses TRBV11-3 and TRBJ2-5; TRBD1 aligns across 8 bases. With V trimmed by 8 bases and J by 4 bases, 12 bases remained unmatched. This CDR3 is 15 amino acids long. The germline gives CDR1 SGHNT, CDR2 YENEEA. CDR3 sequence: CASGLRQGLGETQYF. The CDR3 coding sequence is TGTGCCAGCGGTCTCCGACAGGGGCTGGGAGAGACCCAGTACTTC.

The sample holds a few counts of this clonotype. The CDR3 is CASSTEETQYF. The CDR3 coding sequence is TGTGCCAGCAGTACGGAAGAGACCCAGTACTTC. This rearrangement joins TRBV12-3 or TRBV12-4 to TRBJ2-5; D is unresolved. CDR3 length: 11 amino acids. The V and J ends lost 5 bases and 3 bases respectively, with 4 bases between them.

This clonotype occurred a few times. The chain uses TRBV27 and TRBJ2-2; 9 bases match TRBD1. This CDR3 has 16 amino acids. The V gene end was trimmed by 5 bases and the J gene end by 4 bases; junction bases not matched to a gene: 8. Looked up from germline, CDR1 is MNHEY and CDR2 is SMNVEV (reference sequence). The CDR3 nucleotides are TGTGCCAGCAGTCGTGGACAGGGGTACCTCACCGGGGAGCTGTTTTTT. Protein sequence: CASSRGQGYLTGELFF.

The chain recombines TRBV7-9 with TRBJ2-1, with 14 positions matching TRBD2. V was clipped by 5 bases and J by 9 bases; unmatched bases: 6. This CDR3 is built from 15 residues. Germline V gene lookup returns CDR1 SEHNR and CDR2 FQNEAQ (reference sequence). This chain's CDR3 is CASSERTSGRFEQFF. CDR3 DNA: TGTGCCAGCAGCGAAAGGACTAGCGGGAGGTTTGAGCAGTTCTTC.

Many counts were recorded for this clonotype. The gene calls are TRBV4-3 and TRBJ2-3; D may match TRBD1 or TRBD2 (5 bases each). This CDR3 has 17 amino acids. Germline CDR1 LGHNA, CDR2 YSLEER. With 1 base removed from V and 3 bases from J, the gap between germline ends came to 17 bases. CDR3 nucleotides: TGCGCCAGCAGCCAAGTAGCCTCGGGGTGGGGGACAGATACGCAGTATTTT. Its translation: CASSQVASGWGTDTQYF.

This chain connects TRBV9 to TRBJ1-1, with 7 bases that match TRBD1. CDR3 length: 14 amino acids. Germline CDR1 and CDR2: SGDLS and YYNGEE. With V trimmed by 2 bases and J by 8 bases, 9 bases remained unmatched. This chain's CDR3 is CASSVGQQGREAFF. In nucleotides, the CDR3 is TGTGCCAGCAGCGTCGGTCAACAGGGGAGGGAAGCTTTCTTT. Full variable domain (rest looked up from reference TRBV9 and TRBJ1-1): DSGVTQTPKHLITATGQRVTLRCSPRSGDLSVYWYQQSLDQGLQFLIQYYNGEERAKGNILERFSAQQFPDLHSELNLSSLELGDSALYFCASSVGQQGREAFFGQGTRLTVV.

This clonotype has only a few counts. The V call is TRBV19, the J call TRBJ2-1, with no clear D. Germline-derived CDR1 and CDR2 are LNHDA and SQIVND (reference sequence). CDR3 length: 15 amino acids. Deletions cut 3 bases from V and 1 base from J, with 10 bases between. CDR3: CASSMVPGSYNEQFF. In nucleotides, the CDR3 is TGTGCCAGTAGTATGGTACCGGGTTCCTACAATGAGCAGTTCTTC.

V is TRBV20-1 and J is TRBJ1-1; D is undetermined. V dropped 3 bases and J dropped 4 bases, with 15 bases sitting between them. Germline CDR1 is DFQATT and CDR2 is SNEGSKA (reference sequence). The CDR3 has 14 amino acids. As DNA, the CDR3 is TGCAGTGCTAGTTCGGCCCCGCGAGGCACTGAAGCTTTCTTT. Its translation is CSASSAPRGTEAFF.

This clonotype was seen many times. This rearrangement joins TRBV2 to TRBJ1-1, with a weak D call TRBD1 (5 bases). This CDR3 has 14 residues. Trimming cost V 11 bases and J 4 bases, with 20 bases left between them. Germline-derived CDR1 and CDR2 are SNHLY and FYNNEI. The CDR3 spells CAGSSGGTGTEAFF. In DNA, the CDR3 is TGTGCCGGATCCTCGGGAGGGACGGGCACTGAAGCTTTCTTT.

The rearrangement joins TRBV24-1 to TRBJ1-3, with a weak D call TRBD1 (6 bases). The CDR3 is 13 residues long. V dropped 7 bases and J dropped 0 bases, with 6 bases sitting between them. Germline CDR1 and CDR2: KGHDR and SFDVKD. CDR3 in amino acids: CATRGASGNTIYF. As DNA, the CDR3 is TGTGCCACCAGGGGGGCCTCTGGAAACACCATATATTTT.

This clonotype has ten or more counts. Here the CDR3 reads CASSPWGQGGKLFF. The CDR3 DNA sequence: TGTGCCAGCAGCCCCTGGGGACAGGGGGGAAAACTGTTTTTT. The V call is TRBV12-3 or TRBV12-4, the J call TRBJ1-4, with 11 bases lining up with TRBD1. Germline trimming cut 6 bases from V and 10 bases from J; bases unmatched to any gene: 7. CDR3 size: 14 residues.